The 17 T cell receptor beta chains presented below share a single source sample, sequenced in a study of T cell changes during pregnancy in multiple sclerosis. Here immunoSEQ multiplex PCR was the method, and the copy in TCRdb shows in-frame clones only, minus some. The sample carries about 67,000 clones, about 90% recorded once. Sequencing was performed on peripheral blood, taken in the first trimester of pregnancy. All receptors come from a female donor with multiple sclerosis, enrolled in a pregnancy study.

This clone has just one count. The chain combines TRBV6-5 with TRBJ1-6; 9 nucleotides match TRBD1. The trim removed 0 bases at V and 10 bases at J, leaving 4 bases unmatched. In germline, CDR1 is MNHEY, CDR2 SVGAGI. The length of the CDR3 is 15 residues. In nucleotides, the CDR3 is TGTGCCAGCAGTTACTCCGGGACAGGGCGGTCACCCCTCCACTTT. Translation gives CASSYSGTGRSPLHF.

The J gene is TRBJ2-3, the V gene TRBV5-1, with 8 bases matching TRBD1. This CDR3 contains 15 residues. The junction had 2 bases not matched to a gene; V was cut back by 0 bases and J by 2 bases. The germline V gene has CDR1 SGHRS and CDR2 YFSETQ. The CDR3 nucleotides read TGCGCCAGCAGCTTGGCGGGACAGGCCACAGATACGCAGTATTTT. Protein sequence: CASSLAGQATDTQYF.

The gene calls are TRBV27 and TRBJ2-1; 9 bases match TRBD1. The CDR3 length is 15 residues. Germline V gene data show CDR1 as MNHEY and CDR2 as SMNVEV (reference sequence). V dropped 2 bases and J dropped 5; count of bases not matched to a gene: 4. The chain's CDR3 is CASSLGQGKDNEQFF. The DNA for the CDR3 is TGTGCCAGCAGTTTAGGACAGGGGAAGGACAATGAGCAGTTCTTC.

The chain couples TRBV6-1 to TRBJ2-7, with D tentatively TRBD2 (5 bases). The V end lost 5 bases, the J end lost 2 bases, and 10 bases lay between the germline ends. Germline CDR1 MNHNS, CDR2 SASEGT. The CDR3 contains 13 residues. The CDR3 DNA is TGTGCCAGCAGTACAGAGCGGACCTACGAGCAGTACTTC. Its translation is CASSTERTYEQYF.

This chain joins TRBV27 and TRBJ2-5; 8 nucleotides match TRBD1. Germline V gene lookup returns CDR1 MNHEY and CDR2 SMNVEV (reference sequence). Trimming removed 5 bases from V and 4 bases from J; junction bases left unmatched: 6. This CDR3 region has 14 residues. CDR3 bases: TGTGCCAGCAGTCTCTACAGGGGGGCAGAGACCCAGTACTTC. It yields the protein CASSLYRGAETQYF.

The chain links TRBV10-3 to TRBJ2-3; a weak D match, TRBD1 (6 bases). The CDR3 contains 16 residues. Trimming took off 4 bases at V and 0 bases at J, with 14 bases between the two ends. CDR1 ENHRY and CDR2 SYGVKD come from the germline V gene. The CDR3: CAISGQGKNSTDTQYF. In DNA form, the CDR3 reads TGTGCCATCAGTGGTCAGGGGAAGAATAGCACAGATACGCAGTATTTT.

This rearrangement joins TRBV28 to TRBJ1-3, with D unclear. Trimming pared 8 bases from V and 8 bases from J, leaving 16 bases between. This CDR3 has 13 residues. CDR1 MDHEN and CDR2 SYDVKM come from the germline V gene. The CDR3: CASHPGREDTIYF. In nucleotides, the CDR3 is TGTGCCAGCCACCCGGGGAGGGAAGACACCATATATTTT. The full variable domain, its missing parts supplied by reference TRBV28 and TRBJ1-3, is DVKVTQSSRYLVKRTGEKVFLECVQDMDHENMFWYRQDPGLGLRLIYFSYDVKMKEKGDIPEGYSVSREKKERFSLILESASTNQTSMYLCASHPGREDTIYFGEGSWLTVV.

V and J are TRBV10-3 and TRBJ2-2; D is perhaps TRBD1 (6 bases). Trimming removed 4 bases at V and 3 bases at J, with 15 bases between. The CDR3 runs 16 residues. The V gene's germline CDR1 is ENHRY and CDR2 SYGVKD. The CDR3 here is CAISALQGRDTGELFF. The DNA of the CDR3 is TGTGCCATCAGTGCCCTACAGGGTCGGGACACCGGGGAGCTGTTTTTT.

This sequence joins TRBV7-9 and TRBJ1-1, with 11 bases fitting TRBD1. Trimming removed 6 bases from V and 1 base from J; junction bases left unmatched: 7. The CDR3 is 16 amino acids. Germline CDR1 reads SEHNR; CDR2 reads FQNEAQ (reference sequence). The CDR3 spells CASRPRTGGANTEAFF. In DNA, the CDR3 is TGTGCCAGCAGGCCGAGGACAGGGGGCGCGAACACTGAAGCTTTCTTT. Together with reference TRBV7-9 and TRBJ1-1, the CDR3 gives the full variable domain: DTGVSQNPRHKITKRGQNVTFRCDPISEHNRLYWYRQTLGQGPEFLTYFQNEAQLEKSRLLSDRFSAERPKGSFSTLEIQRTEQGDSAMYLCASRPRTGGANTEAFFGQGTRLTVV.

The chain couples TRBV18 to TRBJ2-5; weak D call: TRBD1 (6 bases). In germline, CDR1 is KGHSH, CDR2 LQKENI. V was shortened by 6 bases and J by 3 bases, with 11 bases between the two germline ends. The CDR3 loop spans 13 amino acids. CDR3 sequence reads: CASSPGDKETQYF. For the CDR3, the DNA is TGTGCCAGCTCGCCCGGGGACAAAGAGACCCAGTACTTC.

The chain links TRBV5-1 to TRBJ1-1; 7 bases align to TRBD1. Germline CDR1 is SGHRS and CDR2 is YFSETQ. This CDR3 comprises 14 residues. The V segment lost 5 bases and the J segment 3 bases; nucleotides outside the gene matches: 7. This CDR3 reads CASRRGGSDTEAFF. DNA for the CDR3: TGCGCCAGCAGACGAGGGGGCTCGGACACTGAAGCTTTCTTT.

The rearrangement links TRBV25-1 to TRBJ2-1; D might be TRBD1 (5 bases). The CDR3 covers 14 residues. The germline V gene encodes CDR1 MGHDK and CDR2 SYGVNS. V was shortened by 4 bases and J by 8 bases, with 15 bases between the two germline ends. CDR3 region: CASSVGVKVDEQFF. CDR3 DNA: TGTGCCAGCAGTGTAGGGGTTAAGGTTGATGAGCAGTTCTTC.

This clone appeared a few times. The rearrangement uses TRBV5-4 and TRBJ2-1; 10 bases match TRBD1. Trimming cost V 4 bases and J 7 bases; bases outside gene matches: 8. This CDR3 region has 15 residues. Germline V gene sequence: CDR1 SGHNT, CDR2 YYREEE (reference sequence). The CDR3 region has the DNA TGTGCCAGCAGCCTCTGGACAGGGGGTTGGAATGAGCAGTTCTTC. As protein: CASSLWTGGWNEQFF.

The chain is built from TRBV27 and TRBJ2-1; 8 bases map to TRBD2. J lost 0 bases, V lost 5 bases, and 3 bases had no gene match. CDR1 is MNHEY and CDR2 is SMNVEV in the germline V gene (reference sequence). CDR3 length equals 15 residues. Here the CDR3 DNA reads TGTGCCAGCAGTCTCACTAGCGGCTCCTACAATGAGCAGTTCTTC. Protein product: CASSLTSGSYNEQFF.

The chain recombines TRBV6-6 with TRBJ1-5, with a tentative D call TRBD1 (6 bases). Trimming shortened V by 5 bases and J by 6 bases, and 14 bases separated the two germline ends. The CDR3 runs 14 residues. The V gene's germline CDR1 is MNHNY and CDR2 SVGAGI (reference sequence). This chain's CDR3 is CASSLGQPGQPQHF. CDR3 nucleotides: TGTGCCAGCAGTCTTGGACAGCCTGGTCAGCCCCAGCATTTT.

The chain couples TRBV5-1 to TRBJ2-1; possibly TRBD1 for D (6 bases). The germline V and J ends were trimmed by 0 bases and 4 bases, with 11 bases remaining between them. The CDR3 is 15 amino acids. The germline V gene encodes CDR1 SGHRS and CDR2 YFSETQ. CDR3 bases: TGCGCCAGCAGCTTGGCCATTCAGGGGTACAATGAGCAGTTCTTC. This codes for CASSLAIQGYNEQFF.

The V call is TRBV6-5, the J call TRBJ2-1; possible D gene TRBD1, 6 bases. V was trimmed by 6 bases and J by 8 bases, leaving 17 bases between them. The CDR3 has 14 residues. Germline CDR1 MNHEY, CDR2 SVGAGI. CDR3 bases: TGTGCCAGCAGCTTACAGGGTTGGGTGGATGAGCAGTTCTTC. Translated: CASSLQGWVDEQFF.